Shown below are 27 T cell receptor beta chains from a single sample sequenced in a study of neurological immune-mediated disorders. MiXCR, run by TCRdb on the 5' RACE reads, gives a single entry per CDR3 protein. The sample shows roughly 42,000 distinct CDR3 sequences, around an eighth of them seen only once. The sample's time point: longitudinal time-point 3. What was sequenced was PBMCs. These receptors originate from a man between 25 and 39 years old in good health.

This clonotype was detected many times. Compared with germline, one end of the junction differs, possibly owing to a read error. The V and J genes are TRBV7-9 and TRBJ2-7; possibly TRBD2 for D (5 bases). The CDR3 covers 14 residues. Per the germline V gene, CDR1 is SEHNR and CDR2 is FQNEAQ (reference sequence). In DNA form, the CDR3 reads TGTACCAGCAGCTTAGTAGGAGGACCGTCCGAGCAGTACTTC. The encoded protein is CTSSLVGGPSEQYF.

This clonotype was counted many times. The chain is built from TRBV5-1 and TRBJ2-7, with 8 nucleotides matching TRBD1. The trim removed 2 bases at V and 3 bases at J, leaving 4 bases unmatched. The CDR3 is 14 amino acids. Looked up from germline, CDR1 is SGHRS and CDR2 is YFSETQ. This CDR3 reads CASSFWTGSYEQYF. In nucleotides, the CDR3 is TGCGCCAGCAGCTTCTGGACAGGGAGCTACGAGCAGTACTTC.

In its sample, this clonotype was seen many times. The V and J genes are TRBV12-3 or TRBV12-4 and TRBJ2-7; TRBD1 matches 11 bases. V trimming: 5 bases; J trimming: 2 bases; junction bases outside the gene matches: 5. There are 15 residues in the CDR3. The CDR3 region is CASSARDRGTYEQYF. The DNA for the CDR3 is TGTGCCAGCAGTGCCCGGGACAGGGGGACCTACGAGCAGTACTTC.

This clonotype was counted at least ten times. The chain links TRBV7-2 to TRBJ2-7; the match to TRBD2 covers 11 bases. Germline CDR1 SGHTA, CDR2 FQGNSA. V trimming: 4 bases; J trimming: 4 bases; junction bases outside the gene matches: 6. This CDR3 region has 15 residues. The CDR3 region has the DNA TGTGCCAGCAGCTCGTTAGCGGGAGGGGGGTACGAGCAGTACTTC. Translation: CASSSLAGGGYEQYF.

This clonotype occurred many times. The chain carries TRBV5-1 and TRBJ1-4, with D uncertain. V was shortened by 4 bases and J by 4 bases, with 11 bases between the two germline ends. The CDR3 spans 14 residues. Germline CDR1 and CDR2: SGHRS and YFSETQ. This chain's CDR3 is CASSPAGLNEKLFF. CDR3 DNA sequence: TGCGCCAGCAGCCCCGCCGGACTTAATGAAAAACTGTTTTTT.

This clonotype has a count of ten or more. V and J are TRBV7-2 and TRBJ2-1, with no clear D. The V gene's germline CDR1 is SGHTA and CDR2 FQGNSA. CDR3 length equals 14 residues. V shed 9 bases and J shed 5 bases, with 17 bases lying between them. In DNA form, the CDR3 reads TGTGCCAGTACTTACGGGTGGATCAACAATGAGCAGTTCTTC. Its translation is CASTYGWINNEQFF.

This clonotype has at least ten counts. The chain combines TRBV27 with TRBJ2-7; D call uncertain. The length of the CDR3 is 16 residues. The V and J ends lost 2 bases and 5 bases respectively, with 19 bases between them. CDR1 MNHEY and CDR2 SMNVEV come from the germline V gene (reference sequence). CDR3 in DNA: TGTGCCAGCAGTTTAATGGGTCGGCTTTCTGGGAACGAGCAGTACTTC. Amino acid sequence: CASSLMGRLSGNEQYF.

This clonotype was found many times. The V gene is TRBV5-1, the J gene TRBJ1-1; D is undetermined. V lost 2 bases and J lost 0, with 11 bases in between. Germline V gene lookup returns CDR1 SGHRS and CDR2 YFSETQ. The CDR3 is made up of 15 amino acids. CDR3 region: CASSFQQNLNTEAFF. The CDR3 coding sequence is TGCGCCAGCAGCTTCCAGCAGAATCTGAACACTGAAGCTTTCTTT.

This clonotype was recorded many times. The CDR3 is CASSFRLAGPTSTDTQYF. The CDR3 nucleotides read TGTGCCAGCAGCTTTCGGCTAGCGGGCCCTACTAGCACAGATACGCAGTATTTT. This rearrangement joins TRBV11-2 to TRBJ2-3; TRBD2 agrees at 8 bases. CDR3 length equals 18 residues. Germline-derived CDR1 and CDR2 are SGHAT and FQNNGV. The trim removed 3 bases at V and 0 bases at J, leaving 11 bases unmatched.

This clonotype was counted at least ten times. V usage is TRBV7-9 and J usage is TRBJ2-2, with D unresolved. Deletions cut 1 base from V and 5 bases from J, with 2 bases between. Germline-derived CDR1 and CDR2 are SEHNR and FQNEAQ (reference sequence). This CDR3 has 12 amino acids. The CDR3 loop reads CASSLETGELFF. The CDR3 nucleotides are TGTGCCAGCAGCTTAGAGACCGGGGAGCTGTTTTTT.

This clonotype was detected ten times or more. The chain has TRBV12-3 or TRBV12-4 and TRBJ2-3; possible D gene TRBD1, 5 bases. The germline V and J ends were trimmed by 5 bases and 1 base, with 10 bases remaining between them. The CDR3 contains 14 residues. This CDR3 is CASSQGSGTDTQYF. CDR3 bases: TGTGCCAGCAGTCAGGGTTCCGGCACAGATACGCAGTATTTT.

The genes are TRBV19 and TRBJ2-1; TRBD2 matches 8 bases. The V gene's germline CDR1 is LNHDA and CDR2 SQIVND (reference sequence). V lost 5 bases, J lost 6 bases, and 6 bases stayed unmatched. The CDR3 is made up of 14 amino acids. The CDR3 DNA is TGTGCCAGTAGTCCGGGGACTAGTGGCAATGAGCAGTTCTTC. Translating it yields CASSPGTSGNEQFF.

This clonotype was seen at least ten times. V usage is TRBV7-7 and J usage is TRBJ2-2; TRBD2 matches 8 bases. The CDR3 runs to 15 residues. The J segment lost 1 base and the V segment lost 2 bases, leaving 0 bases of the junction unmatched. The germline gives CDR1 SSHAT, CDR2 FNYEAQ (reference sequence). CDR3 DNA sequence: TGTGCCAGCAGCTTACGGGAGGGGAACACCGGGGAGCTGTTTTTT. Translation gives CASSLREGNTGELFF.

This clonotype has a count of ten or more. The CDR3 is CSARDPLRPQGARSYEQYF. The CDR3 DNA sequence: TGCAGTGCTAGAGATCCGCTCAGGCCCCAGGGGGCGAGAAGCTACGAGCAGTACTTC. V is TRBV20-1 and J is TRBJ2-7, with 8 bases aligning to TRBD1. The CDR3 has 19 amino acids. J lost 3 bases, V lost 0 bases, and 19 bases had no gene match. From germline, CDR1 is DFQATT and CDR2 SNEGSKA (reference sequence).

In DNA form, the CDR3 reads TGTGCCTGGAGTGTATTCTCGGACAGGGTGTCCGGGGAGCTGTTTTTT. This codes for CAWSVFSDRVSGELFF. The chain uses TRBV30 and TRBJ2-2; 8 bases line up with TRBD1. CDR3 size: 16 residues. V lost 0 bases and J lost 6; bases outside the gene matches: 9. Germline assignment: CDR1 GTSNPN and CDR2 SVGIG (reference sequence).

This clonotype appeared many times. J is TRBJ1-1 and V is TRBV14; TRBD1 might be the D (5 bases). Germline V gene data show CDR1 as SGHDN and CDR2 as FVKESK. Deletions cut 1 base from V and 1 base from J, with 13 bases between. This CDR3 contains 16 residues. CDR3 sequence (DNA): TGTGCCAGCAGCCAAGTCGCGGGGGTATGGAACACTGAAGCTTTCTTT. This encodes CASSQVAGVWNTEAFF.

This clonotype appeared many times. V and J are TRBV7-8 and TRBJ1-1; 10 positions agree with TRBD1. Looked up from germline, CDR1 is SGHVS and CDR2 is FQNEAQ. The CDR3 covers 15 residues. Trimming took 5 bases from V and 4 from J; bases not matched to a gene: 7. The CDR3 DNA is TGTGCCAGCAGCCCAGGGACAGGGGCGTTCACTGAAGCTTTCTTT. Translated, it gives CASSPGTGAFTEAFF.

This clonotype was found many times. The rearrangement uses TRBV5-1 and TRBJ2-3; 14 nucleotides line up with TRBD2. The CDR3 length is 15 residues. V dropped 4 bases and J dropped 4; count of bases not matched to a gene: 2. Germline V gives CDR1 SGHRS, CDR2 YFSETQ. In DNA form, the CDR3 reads TGCGCCAGCAGCGGGACTAGCGGGAGCGCAGATACGCAGTATTTT. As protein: CASSGTSGSADTQYF.

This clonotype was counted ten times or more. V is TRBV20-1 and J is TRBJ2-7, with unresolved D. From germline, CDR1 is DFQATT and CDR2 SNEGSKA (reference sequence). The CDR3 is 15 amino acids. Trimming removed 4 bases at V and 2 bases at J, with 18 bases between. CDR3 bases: TGCAGTGCTAAATCGTCCCTGGCCTTCACCTACGAGCAGTACTTC. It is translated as CSAKSSLAFTYEQYF.

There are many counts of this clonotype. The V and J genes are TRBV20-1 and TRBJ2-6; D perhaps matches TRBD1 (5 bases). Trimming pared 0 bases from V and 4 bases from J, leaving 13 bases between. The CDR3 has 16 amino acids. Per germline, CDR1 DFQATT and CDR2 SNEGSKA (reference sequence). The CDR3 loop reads CSARDRRTTGANVLTF. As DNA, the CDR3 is TGCAGTGCTAGAGATAGAAGGACAACAGGGGCCAACGTCCTGACTTTC.

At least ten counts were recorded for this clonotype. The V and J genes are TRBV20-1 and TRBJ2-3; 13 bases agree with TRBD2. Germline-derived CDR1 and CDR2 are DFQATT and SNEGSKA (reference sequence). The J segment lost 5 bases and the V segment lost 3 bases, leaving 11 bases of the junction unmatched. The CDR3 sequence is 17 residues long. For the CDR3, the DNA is TGCAGTGCTAGCGACACTAGCGGGAGGGCCTCGGGAGATACGCAGTATTTT. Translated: CSASDTSGRASGDTQYF.

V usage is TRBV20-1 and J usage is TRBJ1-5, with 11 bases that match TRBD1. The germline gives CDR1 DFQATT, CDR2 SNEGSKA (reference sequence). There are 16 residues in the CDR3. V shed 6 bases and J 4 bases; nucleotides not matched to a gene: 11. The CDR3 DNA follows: TGCAGTGCAAGGACAGGGGGCGCAGGGTATAATCAGCCCCAGCATTTT. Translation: CSARTGGAGYNQPQHF.

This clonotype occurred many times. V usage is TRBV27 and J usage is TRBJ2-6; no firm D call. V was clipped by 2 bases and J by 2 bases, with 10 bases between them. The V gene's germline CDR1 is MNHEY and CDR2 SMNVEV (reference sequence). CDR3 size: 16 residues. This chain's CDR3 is CASSLGGTAGANVLTF. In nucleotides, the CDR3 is TGTGCCAGCAGTTTAGGCGGAACTGCTGGGGCCAACGTCCTGACTTTC.

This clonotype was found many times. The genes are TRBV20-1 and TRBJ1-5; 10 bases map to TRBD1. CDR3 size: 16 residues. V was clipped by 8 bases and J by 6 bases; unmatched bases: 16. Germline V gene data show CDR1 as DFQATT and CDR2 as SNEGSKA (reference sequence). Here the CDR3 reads CSSASVGTGVSQPQHF. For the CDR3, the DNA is TGCAGTTCTGCAAGCGTCGGGACAGGGGTTTCTCAGCCCCAGCATTTT.

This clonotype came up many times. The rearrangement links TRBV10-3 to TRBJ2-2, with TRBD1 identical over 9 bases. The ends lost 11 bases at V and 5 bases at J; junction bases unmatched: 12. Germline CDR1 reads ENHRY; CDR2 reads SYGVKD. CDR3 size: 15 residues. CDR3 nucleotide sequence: TGTGCCGCGATGATCGGGACAGGGCGAACCGGGGAGCTGTTTTTT. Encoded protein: CAAMIGTGRTGELFF.

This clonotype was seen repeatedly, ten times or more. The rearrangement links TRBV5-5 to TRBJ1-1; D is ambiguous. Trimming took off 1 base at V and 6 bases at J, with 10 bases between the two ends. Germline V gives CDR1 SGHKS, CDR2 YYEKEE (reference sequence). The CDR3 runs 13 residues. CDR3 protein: CASSLPLIPEAFF. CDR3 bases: TGTGCCAGCAGCTTGCCATTGATCCCTGAAGCTTTCTTT.

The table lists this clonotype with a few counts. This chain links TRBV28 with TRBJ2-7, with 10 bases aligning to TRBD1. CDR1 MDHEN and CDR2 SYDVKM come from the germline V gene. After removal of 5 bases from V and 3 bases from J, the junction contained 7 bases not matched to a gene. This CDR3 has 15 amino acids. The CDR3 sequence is CASSTVGQGDYEQYF. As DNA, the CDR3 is TGTGCCAGCAGTACGGTCGGACAGGGGGACTACGAGCAGTACTTC.